The 20 T cell receptor beta chains presented below share a single source sample, sequenced in a study of CD8 T cells in ankylosing spondylitis. TCRdb itself ran the 5' RACE reads through MiXCR, one entry per CDR3 protein. The sample holds fewer than 250,000 distinct CDR3 sequences, 8% to 11% seen once. Input material: blood, either unsorted or a sorted T cell fraction (not recorded which). Receptor source: a male donor with ankylosing spondylitis or in good health (not recorded which).

This clonotype was seen at least ten times. The chain combines TRBV29-1 with TRBJ2-6, with D perhaps TRBD1 or TRBD2 (6 bases each). Looked up from germline, CDR1 is SQVTM and CDR2 is ANQGSEA. This CDR3 spans 17 amino acids. V shed 4 bases and J shed 3 bases, with 19 bases lying between them. This CDR3 is CSVASPGATVGANVLTF. The CDR3 DNA follows: TGCAGCGTTGCGTCCCCGGGGGCGACGGTTGGGGCCAACGTCCTGACTTTC. Full variable domain (outside the CDR3, taken from reference TRBV29-1 and TRBJ2-6): SAVISQKPSRDICQRGTSLTIQCQVDSQVTMMFWYRQQPGQSLTLIATANQGSEATYESGFVIDKFPISRPNLTFSTLTVSNMSPEDSSIYLCSVASPGATVGANVLTFGAGSRLTVL.

There are a few counts of this clonotype. V is TRBV2 and J is TRBJ2-4, with D unclear. V gave up 3 bases and J gave up 1 base, with 4 bases separating them. Germline V gene sequence: CDR1 SNHLY, CDR2 FYNNEI. CDR3 length: 13 amino acids. The CDR3 here is CASSDRAKNIQYF. For the CDR3, the DNA is TGTGCCAGCAGTGACAGGGCCAAAAACATTCAGTACTTC.

This clonotype was observed at least ten times. The chain has TRBV14 and TRBJ1-2; D remains ambiguous. The CDR3 contains 13 residues. Per the germline V gene, CDR1 is SGHDN and CDR2 is FVKESK. The V end was cut by 4 bases, the J end by 3 bases, with 9 bases between. The CDR3 nucleotides are TGTGCCAGCAGCCCGGGGTCGTACTATGGCTACACCTTC. It translates to CASSPGSYYGYTF. Variable domain in full (rest from reference TRBV14 and TRBJ1-2): EAGVTQFPSHSVIEKGQTVTLRCDPISGHDNLYWYRRVMGKEIKFLLHFVKESKQDESGMPNNRFLAERTGGTYSTLKVQPAELEDSGVYFCASSPGSYYGYTFGSGTRLTVV.

This clonotype was observed many times. This sequence joins TRBV24-1 and TRBJ2-3; TRBD2 agrees at 8 bases. V shed 4 bases and J 3 bases; nucleotides not matched to a gene: 11. This CDR3 contains 17 residues. Looked up from germline, CDR1 is KGHDR and CDR2 is SFDVKD. The CDR3 spells CATSDNKPGLGTDTQYF. The CDR3 nucleotides read TGTGCCACCAGTGACAATAAACCGGGACTAGGTACAGATACGCAGTATTTT.

This clonotype showed up many times. The chain is built from TRBV10-3 and TRBJ2-3, with D unresolved. V dropped 6 bases and J dropped 1 base, with 11 bases sitting between them. Germline V CDR1 and CDR2: ENHRY, SYGVKD. This CDR3 has 14 residues. CDR3 residues: CAISPLLGTDTQYF. CDR3 sequence (DNA): TGTGCCATCAGCCCCCTATTGGGCACAGATACGCAGTATTTT.

This clonotype was detected a few times. V and J are TRBV11-2 and TRBJ2-1; 11 bases align to TRBD1. CDR3 size: 15 residues. The J segment lost 8 bases and the V segment lost 5 bases, leaving 8 bases of the junction unmatched. Germline-derived CDR1 and CDR2 are SGHAT and FQNNGV. In DNA form, the CDR3 reads TGTGCCAGCAGCCCCGGACAGGGGGCCAGGGATGAGCAGTTCTTC. Protein: CASSPGQGARDEQFF.

This clonotype came up a few times. The rearrangement joins TRBV20-1 to TRBJ2-7; D is unresolved. Germline V CDR1 and CDR2: DFQATT, SNEGSKA (reference sequence). V gave up 5 bases and J gave up 8 bases, with 13 bases separating them. The CDR3 has 11 amino acids. Here the CDR3 DNA reads TGCAGTGCTTTGTGGAGCTCCCAGCAGTACTTC. Translating gives CSALWSSQQYF.

In its sample, this clonotype was seen many times. The chain recombines TRBV6-9 with TRBJ1-6; no reliable D call. CDR1 and CDR2 from the germline V gene are MNHGY and SVAAGI. There are 17 residues in the CDR3. Between the trimmed V and J ends, which lost 0 bases and 7 bases, there was a span of 16 bases. For the CDR3, the DNA is TGTGCCAGCAGTTATTCCGTAGGTGAGGTAAACAATTCACCCCTCCACTTT. Its translation is CASSYSVGEVNNSPLHF.

Many counts were recorded for this clonotype. The chain joins TRBV10-3 to TRBJ1-1, with D tentatively TRBD1 (5 bases). CDR3 length: 13 residues. The germline CDR1 and CDR2 sequences are ENHRY and SYGVKD. V gave up 10 bases and J gave up 3 bases, with 15 bases separating them. The CDR3 coding sequence is TGTGCCACTCTCCCTGACAGTTACACTGAAGCTTTCTTT. Translation: CATLPDSYTEAFF.

In this sample, this clonotype turned up many times. This chain connects TRBV3-1 to TRBJ1-1; D remains unclear. Between the trimmed V and J ends, which lost 5 bases and 4 bases, there was a span of 14 bases. The CDR3 length is 14 residues. Germline V gives CDR1 LGHDT, CDR2 YNNKEL (reference sequence). CDR3 in amino acids: CASSTRAAGTEAFF. DNA of the CDR3: TGTGCCAGCAGCACCCGGGCGGCAGGCACTGAAGCTTTCTTT.

The chain combines TRBV29-1 with TRBJ1-3; no reliable D call. Germline V gene lookup returns CDR1 SQVTM and CDR2 ANQGSEA. Between the trimmed V and J ends, which lost 5 bases and 2 bases, there was a span of 10 bases. The length of the CDR3 is 13 residues. In DNA form, the CDR3 reads TGCAGCGTTTCTCAAACGGCTGGAAACACCATATATTTT. It encodes CSVSQTAGNTIYF.

Note on this clonotype: A read error is possible here, since a much larger clone lies one base away. V usage is TRBV3-1 and J usage is TRBJ2-3; 12 nucleotides line up with TRBD2. Germline CDR1 reads LGHDT; CDR2 reads YNNKEL (reference sequence). The CDR3 is 17 residues long. The CDR3 DNA follows: TGTGCCACCAGCCAACTTGGACTAGCGGGGAACACAGATACGCAGTATTTT. As protein: CATSQLGLAGNTDTQYF.

The chain couples TRBV30 to TRBJ1-6; D is uncertain. Germline V lookup: CDR1 GTSNPN, CDR2 SVGIG (reference sequence). This CDR3 comprises 14 residues. V was shortened by 0 bases and J by 10 bases, with 13 bases between the two germline ends. The DNA for the CDR3 is TGTGCCTGGAGTGTTCTGGAGGGTGGATCACCCCTCCACTTT. It codes for CAWSVLEGGSPLHF.

This clonotype was observed at least ten times. CDR3 sequence (DNA): TGTGCCAGCAGGAAGGGACAGGCCTTCCAAGAGACCCAGTACTTC. This gives the protein CASRKGQAFQETQYF. This chain uses TRBV27 with TRBJ2-5, with 8 bases lining up with TRBD1. The V segment lost 6 bases and the J segment 1 base; nucleotides outside the gene matches: 7. The germline V gene encodes CDR1 MNHEY and CDR2 SMNVEV (reference sequence). This CDR3 contains 15 residues.

This clonotype was counted at least ten times. This sequence joins TRBV4-2 and TRBJ1-1; D might be TRBD1 (6 bases). Germline loops: CDR1 LGHNA, CDR2 YNFKEQ. The length of the CDR3 is 16 residues. V lost 0 bases, J lost 1 base, and 12 bases lay in between. The CDR3 nucleotides read TGTGCCAGCAGCCAAGATGTTCAGGACAGGAACACTGAAGCTTTCTTT. Protein product: CASSQDVQDRNTEAFF.

This clonotype was recorded many times. V gene TRBV20-1 combines with J gene TRBJ2-3, with TRBD2 identical over 9 bases. The CDR3 sequence is 15 residues long. V shed 6 bases and J 3 bases; nucleotides not matched to a gene: 10. CDR1 is DFQATT and CDR2 is SNEGSKA in the germline V gene (reference sequence). CDR3 DNA: TGCAGTGCCTCCGGGACTAGCAGTCGGACAGATACGCAGTATTTT. It encodes CSASGTSSRTDTQYF.

This clonotype was detected many times. V is TRBV5-6 and J is TRBJ2-7, with D tentatively TRBD1 (6 bases). CDR1 is SGHDT and CDR2 is YYEEEE in the germline V gene. Trimming pared 8 bases from V and 2 bases from J, leaving 17 bases between. The CDR3 covers 14 residues. The CDR3 protein is CASHRNRAAYEQYF. The CDR3 DNA sequence: TGTGCCAGTCATCGGAACAGGGCGGCCTACGAGCAGTACTTC.

The sample holds a few counts of this clonotype. A much larger clone differs by one base, so this may be a read error. The chain recombines TRBV5-4 with TRBJ2-7, with D unresolved. Germline assignment: CDR1 SGHNT and CDR2 YYREEE (reference sequence). CDR3 length: 13 amino acids. Between the trimmed V and J ends, which lost 0 bases and 0 bases, there was a span of 4 bases. CDR3 bases: TGTGCCAGCAGCTTGGACGTCTCCTACGAGCAGTACTTC. Protein: CASSLDVSYEQYF.

This clonotype was found many times. The chain joins TRBV6-6 to TRBJ1-1; D gene uncertain. Germline V CDR1 and CDR2: MNHNY, SVGAGI (reference sequence). The CDR3 consists of 13 residues. The V end lost 6 bases, the J end lost 2 bases, and 10 bases lay between the germline ends. The CDR3 DNA is TGTGCCAGCAGCGCCCGGGTAAACACTGAAGCTTTCTTT. Translated: CASSARVNTEAFF.

This clonotype has only a few counts. The chain links TRBV18 to TRBJ2-3; 7 bases agree with TRBD2. Germline lookup yields CDR1 KGHSH and CDR2 LQKENI. The V gene end was trimmed by 1 base and the J gene end by 1 base; junction bases not matched to a gene: 5. The CDR3 length is 16 residues. CDR3 residues: CASSPQGGSGTDTQYF. CDR3 nucleotide sequence: TGTGCCAGCTCACCACAGGGCGGGAGCGGCACAGATACGCAGTATTTT.